The rows below give T cell receptor beta chains drawn from one sample of a study of cytotoxic CD8 clonotypes in ibrutinib-treated CLL. Clones were read by immunoSEQ multiplex PCR, and TCRdb kept only the in-frame ones, dropping some. The sample records some 81,000 clones, about four fifths being singletons. The sequencing here drew on PBMCs, taken after 12 months of ibrutinib treatment. The receptor set was obtained from a human donor with chronic lymphocytic leukemia. CDR3s include the opening cysteine and the closing phenylalanine or tryptophan. The D gene is left open where the match is weak. A row's size may be missing; if present it is once, few, many or a size class.

d_gene	v_gene	abundance	j_gene	CDR3aa	CDR3nt
TRBD1	TRBV7-3	NA	TRBJ1-2	CASSLDRGYGYTF	TGTGCCAGCAGCCTGGACAGGGGGTATGGCTACACCTTC
NA	TRBV4-3	NA	TRBJ1-3	CASSQGTGAGNTIYF	TGCGCCAGCAGCCAAGGAACGGGGGCAGGAAACACCATATATTTT
TRBD1	TRBV19	NA	TRBJ2-5	CASSTSWGQGGETQYF	TGTGCCAGTAGTACGTCCTGGGGACAGGGAGGGGAGACCCAGTACTTC
TRBD1	TRBV7-6	NA	TRBJ1-6	CASSTRTGLDSPLHF	TGTGCCAGCAGCACCCGGACAGGTTTGGATTCACCCCTCCACTTT
NA	TRBV4-3	NA	TRBJ1-1	CASSQDRGREFTEAFF	TGCGCCAGCAGCCAAGATCGGGGCAGGGAGTTCACTGAAGCTTTCTTT
NA	TRBV4-3	NA	TRBJ1-3	CASTTGPRGPGNTIYF	TGCGCCAGCACGACAGGCCCCAGGGGCCCTGGAAACACCATATATTTT
NA	TRBV13	NA	TRBJ2-7	CASSSGRTYEQYF	TGTGCCAGCAGTTCGGGGCGAACCTACGAGCAGTACTTC
TRBD1	TRBV7-2	NA	TRBJ2-5	CASSSIAWTGVGTQYF	TGTGCCAGCAGCTCGATCGCTTGGACAGGGGTCGGGACCCAGTACTTC
NA	TRBV7-2	NA	TRBJ2-3	CASSPSGTPRDTQYF	TGTGCCAGCAGCCCCTCCGGGACTCCCCGAGATACGCAGTATTTT
NA	TRBV28	NA	TRBJ1-3	CASVLSLLGNTIYF	TGTGCCAGCGTCCTGTCTCTGCTGGGAAACACCATATATTTT
TRBD2	TRBV5-1	NA	TRBJ2-5	CASSLVRAGEETQYF	TGCGCCAGCAGCTTGGTCAGGGCGGGGGAAGAGACCCAGTACTTC
TRBD1	TRBV4-2	NA	TRBJ1-1	CASSGRQGWNTEAFF	TGTGCCAGCAGCGGACGACAGGGTTGGAACACTGAAGCTTTCTTT
TRBD1	TRBV5-6	NA	TRBJ1-6	CASSWRDRAAPLHF	TGTGCCAGCAGCTGGCGGGACAGGGCTGCACCCCTCCACTTT
NA	TRBV5-1	NA	TRBJ2-3	CASSLAVGSTDTQYF	TGCGCCAGCAGCTTGGCGGTCGGCAGCACAGATACGCAGTATTTT
NA	TRBV9	NA	TRBJ2-1	CASSVGVDEQFF	TGTGCCAGCAGCGTAGGGGTCGATGAGCAGTTCTTC
NA	TRBV4-2	few	TRBJ2-6	CASSQDLGAGANVLTF	TGTGCCAGCAGCCAAGATCTTGGGGCTGGGGCCAACGTCCTGACTTTC
NA	TRBV7-9	NA	TRBJ1-6	CASPEAASPTSPLHF	TGTGCCAGCCCCGAGGCCGCCTCACCGACTTCACCCCTCCACTTT
NA	TRBV18	once	TRBJ1-2	CASSPTGSYGYTF	TGTGCCAGCTCACCAACAGGGTCCTATGGCTACACCTTC
NA	TRBV7-8	NA	TRBJ1-1	CASSAKARRNTEAFF	TGTGCCAGCAGCGCAAAGGCCCGACGGAACACTGAAGCTTTCTTT
NA	TRBV6-1	NA	TRBJ2-5	CASSEGAEGTQYF	TGTGCCAGCAGTGAAGGGGCAGAAGGGACCCAGTACTTC
TRBD1	TRBV28	once	TRBJ2-2	CATPRGQGVSGELFF	TGTGCCACCCCCCGAGGACAGGGGGTTTCCGGGGAGCTGTTTTTT
NA	TRBV5-1	NA	TRBJ1-2	CASSINGPPDYGYTF	TGCGCCAGCAGCATAAATGGACCGCCGGACTATGGCTACACCTTC
NA	TRBV19	NA	TRBJ2-3	CASNRHRTDTQYF	TGTGCCAGTAATCGGCACCGCACAGATACGCAGTATTTT
TRBD1	TRBV27	NA	TRBJ1-2	CASSLQGSERGYTF	TGTGCCAGCAGCCTACAGGGGAGCGAAAGGGGCTACACCTTC
NA	TRBV7-3	once	TRBJ1-1	CASSFGGGHTEAFF	TGTGCCAGCAGCTTTGGAGGAGGGCACACTGAAGCTTTCTTT
NA	TRBV19	NA	TRBJ2-2	CASRDRGGGGELFF	TGTGCCAGTAGGGATAGGGGGGGCGGCGGGGAGCTGTTTTTT
NA	TRBV30	NA	TRBJ1-5	CAWSFRGSTSNQPQHF	TGTGCCTGGAGTTTCCGGGGATCCACTAGCAATCAGCCCCAGCATTTT
NA	TRBV5-1	NA	TRBJ1-5	CASSPYEQGPQHF	TGCGCCAGCAGCCCCTACGAACAGGGGCCCCAGCATTTT
NA	TRBV7-6	NA	TRBJ2-5	CASSPPGGSETQYF	TGTGCCAGCAGCCCCCCGGGTGGGTCAGAGACCCAGTACTTC
TRBD1	TRBV30	NA	TRBJ1-5	CAWSGQDQPQHF	TGTGCCTGGTCGGGACAGGATCAGCCCCAGCATTTT
NA	TRBV7-2	NA	TRBJ2-7	CASSQGLAWGPEQYF	TGTGCCAGCAGCCAGGGCCTAGCTTGGGGGCCCGAGCAGTACTTC
NA	TRBV18	NA	TRBJ1-1	CASSPQGRENTEAFF	TGTGCCAGCTCACCTCAGGGTCGGGAAAACACTGAAGCTTTCTTT